The sequence of this T cell receptor beta chain was determined in a study of blood T cell repertoires in COVID-19. J lost 3 bases, V lost 3 bases, and 5 bases had no gene match. Germline V CDR1 and CDR2: SGHRS, YFSETQ. The CDR3 runs 15 residues. This table comes from immunoSEQ multiplex PCR, and its TCRdb copy is limited to in-frame clones, with some not included. This table has 450,000 or so clones, nearly 90% appearing once. V usage is TRBV5-1 and J usage is TRBJ1-3; 8 bases fit TRBD1. Sequencing was carried out using peripheral blood. The receptor's source is a man between 18 and 35 years old with COVID-19, enrolled during active disease. The CDR3 reads CASSWSTGVGNTIYF. The CDR3 coding sequence is TGCGCCAGCAGCTGGTCGACAGGGGTTGGAAACACCATATATTTT.